These 5 T cell receptor beta chains share one sample of origin, sequenced in a study of OX40 agonist ivuxolimab in advanced cancers. Clones were read by immunoSEQ multiplex PCR, and TCRdb kept only the in-frame ones, dropping some. The table shows roughly 40,000 clones, with 88% occurring only once. The sequences come from CD4+ or CD8+ T cells sorted from blood, collected in a trial of the OX40 agonist ivuxolimab. These receptors all come from an adult with an advanced solid tumor such as melanoma, head and neck, liver or kidney cancer.

V gene TRBV20-1 combines with J gene TRBJ2-7; perhaps TRBD2 as D (6 bases). The V and J ends lost 5 bases and 6 bases respectively, with 11 bases between them. From germline, CDR1 is DFQATT and CDR2 SNEGSKA (reference sequence). The CDR3 is 11 amino acids. The CDR3 sequence is CSAGGTVEQYF. Written as DNA, the CDR3 is TGCAGTGCTGGGGGGACGGTCGAGCAGTACTTC.

The genes are TRBV2 and TRBJ2-3; TRBD2 aligns across 7 bases. The CDR3 loop spans 14 amino acids. Looked up from germline, CDR1 is SNHLY and CDR2 is FYNNEI. V shed 8 bases and J 0 bases; nucleotides not matched to a gene: 5. The CDR3 protein is CASGTIPSTDTQYF. The CDR3 coding sequence is TGTGCCAGCGGGACTATTCCTAGCACAGATACGCAGTATTTT. Full variable domain (remainder filled in from reference TRBV2 and TRBJ2-3): EPEVTQTPSHQVTQMGQEVILRCVPISNHLYFYWYRQILGQKVEFLVSFYNNEISEKSEIFDDQFSVERPDGSNFTLKIRSTKLEDSAMYFCASGTIPSTDTQYFGPGTRLTVL.

The rearrangement joins TRBV28 to TRBJ2-3; TRBD2 agrees at 7 bases. V dropped 10 bases and J dropped 3; count of bases not matched to a gene: 10. Germline V CDR1 and CDR2: MDHEN, SYDVKM. CDR3 length: 14 amino acids. For the CDR3, the DNA is TGTGCCACCGATACTAGCGATATTACAGATACGCAGTATTTT. Protein sequence: CATDTSDITDTQYF.

This chain links TRBV6-6 with TRBJ2-7, with a possible D match to TRBD2 (6 bases). The germline V and J ends were trimmed by 2 bases and 7 bases, with 6 bases remaining between them. CDR3 length: 11 residues. Germline V gene lookup returns CDR1 MNHNY and CDR2 SVGAGI (reference sequence). The CDR3 sequence: CASSYGGEQYF. CDR3 bases: TGTGCCAGCAGTTACGGGGGGGAGCAGTACTTC.

The gene calls are TRBV10-3 and TRBJ1-2, with D possibly TRBD1 on 5 matching bases. The CDR3 covers 16 residues. Between the trimmed V and J ends, which lost 5 bases and 4 bases, there was a span of 20 bases. Per germline, CDR1 ENHRY and CDR2 SYGVKD. The CDR3 coding sequence is TGTGCCATCAGTCAAGGGACGGGAAAGGGTGTCTATGGCTACACCTTC. Protein product: CAISQGTGKGVYGYTF.